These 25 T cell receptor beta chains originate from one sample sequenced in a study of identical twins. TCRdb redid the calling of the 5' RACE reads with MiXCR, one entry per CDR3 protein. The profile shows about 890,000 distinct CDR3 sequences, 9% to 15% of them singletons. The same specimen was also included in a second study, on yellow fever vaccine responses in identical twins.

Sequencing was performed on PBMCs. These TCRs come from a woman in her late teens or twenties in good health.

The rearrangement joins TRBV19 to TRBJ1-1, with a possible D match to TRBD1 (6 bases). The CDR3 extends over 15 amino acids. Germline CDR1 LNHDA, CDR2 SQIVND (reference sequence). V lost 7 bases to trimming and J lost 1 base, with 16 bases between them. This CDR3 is CASKPPGRGNTEAFF. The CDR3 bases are TGTGCCAGTAAGCCCCCCGGCAGGGGGAACACTGAAGCTTTCTTT.

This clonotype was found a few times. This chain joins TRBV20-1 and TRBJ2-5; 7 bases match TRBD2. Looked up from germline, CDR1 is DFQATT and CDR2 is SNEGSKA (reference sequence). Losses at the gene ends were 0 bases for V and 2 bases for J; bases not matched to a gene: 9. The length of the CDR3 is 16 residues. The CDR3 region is CSARDPLLATQETQYF. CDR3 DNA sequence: TGCAGTGCTAGAGATCCCCTACTAGCGACTCAAGAGACCCAGTACTTC.

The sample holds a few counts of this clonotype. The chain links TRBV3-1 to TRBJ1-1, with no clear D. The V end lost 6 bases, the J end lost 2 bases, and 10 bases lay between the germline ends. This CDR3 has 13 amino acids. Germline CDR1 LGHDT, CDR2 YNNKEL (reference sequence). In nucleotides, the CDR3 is TGTGCCAGCAGTCGATTAGATAACACTGAAGCTTTCTTT. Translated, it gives CASSRLDNTEAFF.

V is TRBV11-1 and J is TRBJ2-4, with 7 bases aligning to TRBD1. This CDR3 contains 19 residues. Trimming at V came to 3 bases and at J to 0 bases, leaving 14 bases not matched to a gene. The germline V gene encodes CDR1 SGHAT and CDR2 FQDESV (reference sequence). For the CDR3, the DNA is TGTGCCAGCAGCTTCGCCGGGACAGATAGCAAATTAGCCAAAAACATTCAGTACTTC. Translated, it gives CASSFAGTDSKLAKNIQYF.

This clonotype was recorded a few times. The CDR3 bases are TGTGCCAGCAGTTTGAACAGACACACTGAAGCTTTCTTT. Protein sequence: CASSLNRHTEAFF. This chain uses TRBV6-6 with TRBJ1-1; no firm D call. The CDR3 has 13 amino acids. In germline, CDR1 is MNHNY, CDR2 SVGAGI (reference sequence). V lost 4 bases and J 3 bases, leaving 9 bases between the germline ends.

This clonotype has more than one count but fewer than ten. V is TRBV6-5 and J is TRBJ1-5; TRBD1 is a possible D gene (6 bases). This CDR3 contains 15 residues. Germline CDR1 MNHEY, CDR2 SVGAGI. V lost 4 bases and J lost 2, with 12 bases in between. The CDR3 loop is CASSSQGIGNQPQHF. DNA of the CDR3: TGTGCCAGCAGTTCACAGGGAATAGGCAATCAGCCCCAGCATTTT.

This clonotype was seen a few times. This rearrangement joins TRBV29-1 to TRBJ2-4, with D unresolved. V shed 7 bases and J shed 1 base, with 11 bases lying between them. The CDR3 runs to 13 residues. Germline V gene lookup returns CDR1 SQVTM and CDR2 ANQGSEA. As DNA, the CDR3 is TGCAGCGGATGGAGTTCGGCCAAAAACATTCAGTACTTC. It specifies CSGWSSAKNIQYF.

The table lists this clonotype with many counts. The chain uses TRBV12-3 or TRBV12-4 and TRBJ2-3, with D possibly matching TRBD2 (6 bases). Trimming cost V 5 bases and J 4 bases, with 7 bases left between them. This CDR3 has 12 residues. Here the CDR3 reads CASSGTADTQYF. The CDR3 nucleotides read TGTGCCAGCAGTGGGACTGCAGATACGCAGTATTTT.

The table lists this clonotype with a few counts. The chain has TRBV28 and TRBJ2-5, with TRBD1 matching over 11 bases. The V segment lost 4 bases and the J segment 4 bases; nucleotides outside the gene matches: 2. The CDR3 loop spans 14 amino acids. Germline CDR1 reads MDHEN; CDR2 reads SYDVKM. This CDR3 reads CASSWDRGAETQYF. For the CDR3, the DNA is TGTGCCAGCAGTTGGGACAGGGGGGCAGAGACCCAGTACTTC. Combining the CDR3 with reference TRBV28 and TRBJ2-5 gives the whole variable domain DVKVTQSSRYLVKRTGEKVFLECVQDMDHENMFWYRQDPGLGLRLIYFSYDVKMKEKGDIPEGYSVSREKKERFSLILESASTNQTSMYLCASSWDRGAETQYFGPGTRLLVL.

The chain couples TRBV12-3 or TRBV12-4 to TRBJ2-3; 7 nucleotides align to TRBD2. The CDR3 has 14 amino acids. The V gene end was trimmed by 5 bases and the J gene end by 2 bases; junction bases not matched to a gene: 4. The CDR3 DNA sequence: TGTGCCAGCAGTCCTAGCGGCGCCACAGATACGCAGTATTTT. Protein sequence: CASSPSGATDTQYF.

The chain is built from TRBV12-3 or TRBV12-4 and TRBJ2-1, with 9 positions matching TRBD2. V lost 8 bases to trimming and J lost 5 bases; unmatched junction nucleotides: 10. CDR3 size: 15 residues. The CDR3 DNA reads TGTGCCAGCCGAGGAGGACTAGCGATCAACAATGAGCAGTTCTTC. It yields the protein CASRGGLAINNEQFF.

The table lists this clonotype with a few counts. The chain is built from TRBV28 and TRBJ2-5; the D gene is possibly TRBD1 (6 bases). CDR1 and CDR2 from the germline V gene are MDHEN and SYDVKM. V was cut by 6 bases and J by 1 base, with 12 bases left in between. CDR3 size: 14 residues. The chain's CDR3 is CASSAGQSQETQYF. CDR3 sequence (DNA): TGTGCCAGCAGCGCCGGACAGTCCCAAGAGACCCAGTACTTC.

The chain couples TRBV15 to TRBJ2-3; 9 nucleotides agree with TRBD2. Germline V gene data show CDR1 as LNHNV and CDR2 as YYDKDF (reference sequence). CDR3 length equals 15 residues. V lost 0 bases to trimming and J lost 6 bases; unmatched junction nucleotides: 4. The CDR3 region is CATSRDIAGVDTQYF. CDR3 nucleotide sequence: TGTGCCACCAGCAGAGATATAGCGGGAGTGGATACGCAGTATTTT.

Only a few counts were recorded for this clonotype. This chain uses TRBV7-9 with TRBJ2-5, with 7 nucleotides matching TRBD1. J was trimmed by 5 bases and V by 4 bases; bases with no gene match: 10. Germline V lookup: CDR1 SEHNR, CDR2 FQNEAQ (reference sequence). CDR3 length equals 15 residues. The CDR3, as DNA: TGTGCCAGCAGCTCGAGGGGGCAGACAAGGGAGACCCAGTACTTC. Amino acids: CASSSRGQTRETQYF.

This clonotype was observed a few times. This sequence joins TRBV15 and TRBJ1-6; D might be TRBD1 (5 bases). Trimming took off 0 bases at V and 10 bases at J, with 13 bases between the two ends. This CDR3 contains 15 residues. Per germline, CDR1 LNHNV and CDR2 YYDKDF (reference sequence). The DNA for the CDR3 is TGTGCCACCAGCAGAGACCCCGGGGGAGACTCACCCCTCCACTTT. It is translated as CATSRDPGGDSPLHF.

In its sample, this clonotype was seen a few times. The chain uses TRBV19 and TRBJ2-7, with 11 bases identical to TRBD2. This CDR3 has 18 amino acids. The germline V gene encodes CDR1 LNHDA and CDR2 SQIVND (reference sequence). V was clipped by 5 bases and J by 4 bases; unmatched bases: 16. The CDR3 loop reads CASSGRQVTGTSGYEQYF. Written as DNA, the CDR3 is TGTGCCAGTAGTGGGCGACAGGTGACCGGGACTAGCGGATACGAGCAGTACTTC.

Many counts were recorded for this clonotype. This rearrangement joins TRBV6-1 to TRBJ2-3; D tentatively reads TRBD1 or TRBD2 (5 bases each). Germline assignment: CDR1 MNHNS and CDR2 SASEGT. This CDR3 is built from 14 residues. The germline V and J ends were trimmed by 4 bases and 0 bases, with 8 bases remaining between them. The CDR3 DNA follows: TGTGCCAGCAGTGCCGGGACCAGCACAGATACGCAGTATTTT. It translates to CASSAGTSTDTQYF.

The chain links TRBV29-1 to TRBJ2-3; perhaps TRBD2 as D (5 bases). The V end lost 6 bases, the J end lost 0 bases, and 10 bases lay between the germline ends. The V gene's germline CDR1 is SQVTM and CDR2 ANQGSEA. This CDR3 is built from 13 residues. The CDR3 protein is CSVRAASTDTQYF. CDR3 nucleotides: TGCAGCGTGAGGGCGGCGAGCACAGATACGCAGTATTTT.

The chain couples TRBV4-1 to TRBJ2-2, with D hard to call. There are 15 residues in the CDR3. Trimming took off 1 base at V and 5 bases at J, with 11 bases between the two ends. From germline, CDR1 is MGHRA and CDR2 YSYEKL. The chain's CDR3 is CASSQAYSLTGELFF. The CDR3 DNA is TGCGCCAGCAGCCAAGCTTACAGCTTAACCGGGGAGCTGTTTTTT.

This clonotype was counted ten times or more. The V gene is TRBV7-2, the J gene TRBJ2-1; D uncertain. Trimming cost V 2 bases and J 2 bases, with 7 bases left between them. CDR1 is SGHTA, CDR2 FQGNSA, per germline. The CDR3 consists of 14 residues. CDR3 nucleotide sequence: TGTGCCAGCAGCTTAAGTGGGACCTACAATGAGCAGTTCTTC. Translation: CASSLSGTYNEQFF.

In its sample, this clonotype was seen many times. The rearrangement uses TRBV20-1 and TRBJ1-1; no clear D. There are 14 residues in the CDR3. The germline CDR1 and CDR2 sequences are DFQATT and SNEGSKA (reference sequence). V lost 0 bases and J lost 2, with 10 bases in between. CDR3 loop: CSARDMGSNTEAFF. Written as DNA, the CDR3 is TGCAGTGCTAGAGATATGGGCAGTAACACTGAAGCTTTCTTT.

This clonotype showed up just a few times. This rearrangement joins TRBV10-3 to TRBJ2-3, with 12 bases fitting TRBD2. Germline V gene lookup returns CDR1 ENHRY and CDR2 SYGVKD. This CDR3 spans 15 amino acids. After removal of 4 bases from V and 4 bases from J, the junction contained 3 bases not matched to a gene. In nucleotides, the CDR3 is TGTGCCATCAGTGGGACTAGCGGGACATCAGATACGCAGTATTTT. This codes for CAISGTSGTSDTQYF.

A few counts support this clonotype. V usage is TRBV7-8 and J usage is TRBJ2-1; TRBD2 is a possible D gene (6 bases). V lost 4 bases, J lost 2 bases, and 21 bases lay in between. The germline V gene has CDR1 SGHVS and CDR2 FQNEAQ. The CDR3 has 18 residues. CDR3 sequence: CASSSGLLATRTYNEQFF. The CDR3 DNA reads TGTGCCAGCAGCTCAGGACTCCTCGCGACTAGGACCTACAATGAGCAGTTCTTC. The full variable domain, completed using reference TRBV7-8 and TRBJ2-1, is GAGVSQSPRYKVAKRGQDVALRCDPISGHVSLFWYQQALGQGPEFLTYFQNEAQLDKSGLPSDRFFAERPEGSVSTLKIQRTQQEDSAVYLCASSSGLLATRTYNEQFFGPGTRLTVL.

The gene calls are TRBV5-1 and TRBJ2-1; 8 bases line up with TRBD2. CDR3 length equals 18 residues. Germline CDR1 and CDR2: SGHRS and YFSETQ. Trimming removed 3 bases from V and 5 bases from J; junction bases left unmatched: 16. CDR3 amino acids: CASSSTLLRSGGHNEQFF. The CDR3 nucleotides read TGCGCCAGCAGCTCCACACTCCTGAGAAGCGGGGGACACAATGAGCAGTTCTTC.

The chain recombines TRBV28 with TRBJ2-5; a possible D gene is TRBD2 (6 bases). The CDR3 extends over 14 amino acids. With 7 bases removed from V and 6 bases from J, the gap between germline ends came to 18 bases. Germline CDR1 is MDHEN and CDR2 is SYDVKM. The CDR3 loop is CASIPGDLSKTQYF. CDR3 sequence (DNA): TGTGCCAGCATCCCGGGGGACCTATCAAAGACCCAGTACTTC.